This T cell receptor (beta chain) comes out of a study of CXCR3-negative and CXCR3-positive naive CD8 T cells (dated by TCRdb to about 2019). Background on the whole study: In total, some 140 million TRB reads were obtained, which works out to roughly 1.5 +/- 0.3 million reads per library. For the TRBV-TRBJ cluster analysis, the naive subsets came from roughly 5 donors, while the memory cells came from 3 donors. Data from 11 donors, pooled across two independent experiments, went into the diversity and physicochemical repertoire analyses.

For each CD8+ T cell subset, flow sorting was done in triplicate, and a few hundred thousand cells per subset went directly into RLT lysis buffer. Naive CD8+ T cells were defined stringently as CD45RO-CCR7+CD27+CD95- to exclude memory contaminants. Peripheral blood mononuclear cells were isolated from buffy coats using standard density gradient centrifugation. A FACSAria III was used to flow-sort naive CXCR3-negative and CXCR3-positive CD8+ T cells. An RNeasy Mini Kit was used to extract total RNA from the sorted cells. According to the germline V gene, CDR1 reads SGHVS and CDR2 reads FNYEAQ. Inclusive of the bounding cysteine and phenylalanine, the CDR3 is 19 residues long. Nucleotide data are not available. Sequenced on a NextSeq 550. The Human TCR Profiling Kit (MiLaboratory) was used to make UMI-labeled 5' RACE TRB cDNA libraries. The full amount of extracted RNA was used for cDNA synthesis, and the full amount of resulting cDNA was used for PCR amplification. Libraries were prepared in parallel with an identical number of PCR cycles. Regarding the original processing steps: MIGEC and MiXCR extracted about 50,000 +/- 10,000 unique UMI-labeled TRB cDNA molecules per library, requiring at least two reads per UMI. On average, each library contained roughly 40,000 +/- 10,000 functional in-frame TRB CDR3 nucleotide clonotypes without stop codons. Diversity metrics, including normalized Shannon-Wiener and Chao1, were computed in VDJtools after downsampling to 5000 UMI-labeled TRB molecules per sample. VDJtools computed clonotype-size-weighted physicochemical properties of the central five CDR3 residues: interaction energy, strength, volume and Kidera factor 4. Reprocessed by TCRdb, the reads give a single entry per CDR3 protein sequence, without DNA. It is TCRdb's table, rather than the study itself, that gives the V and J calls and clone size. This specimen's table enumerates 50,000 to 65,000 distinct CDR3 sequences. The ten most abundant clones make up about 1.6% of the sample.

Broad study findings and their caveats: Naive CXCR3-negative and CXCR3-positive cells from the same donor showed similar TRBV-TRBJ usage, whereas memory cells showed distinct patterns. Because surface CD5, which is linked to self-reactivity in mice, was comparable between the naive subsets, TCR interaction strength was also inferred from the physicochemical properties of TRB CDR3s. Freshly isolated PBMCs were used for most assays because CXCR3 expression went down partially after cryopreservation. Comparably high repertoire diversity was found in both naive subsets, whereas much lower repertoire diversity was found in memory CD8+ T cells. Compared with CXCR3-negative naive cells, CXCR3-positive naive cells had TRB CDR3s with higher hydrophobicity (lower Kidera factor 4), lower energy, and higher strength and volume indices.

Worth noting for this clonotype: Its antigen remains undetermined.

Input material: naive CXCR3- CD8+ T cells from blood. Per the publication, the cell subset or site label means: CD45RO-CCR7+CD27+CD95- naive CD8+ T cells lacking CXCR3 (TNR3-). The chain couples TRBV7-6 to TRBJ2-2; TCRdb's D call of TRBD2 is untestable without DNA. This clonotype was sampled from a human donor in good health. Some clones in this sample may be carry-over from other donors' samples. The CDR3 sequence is CASSLARRVEGSNTGELFF.